This record concerns one TCR beta chain sequence. This record comes from a study of technical replicates of blood from several donors. The V gene lost 5 bases and the J gene lost 3 bases, with 10 bases spanning the gap. The CDR3 contains 13 residues. Germline values: CDR1 SGHNT, CDR2 YENEEA. The repertoire was sequenced with immunoSEQ multiplex PCR; TCRdb's copy has only in-frame clones and lacks some. The table includes 85,000 to 100,000 clones, 95% detected once. The specimen sequenced was T cells isolated from PBMCs. V gene TRBV11-3 combines with J gene TRBJ2-5; possibly TRBD2 for D (5 bases). This receptor was identified in a human donor in good health. The CDR3, as DNA: TGTGCCAGCAGCGCTACTAGGAAAGAGACCCAGTACTTC. Its protein product is CASSATRKETQYF.